This T cell receptor (beta chain) appears in the sequencing data of a study of T cell responses to AZD1222 COVID-19 vaccine (dated by TCRdb to the early 2020s). With respect to the entire study: AZD1222 recipients given second doses at about 4 weeks or at about 12 weeks were pooled, since spike-specific TCR depth and breadth were not found to differ between the two schedules. Trial participants were enrolled by age into 18-55, 56-69 and 70-plus year subgroups, with around 150, 28 and 57 TCR-sequenced participants respectively. TCR sequencing was performed for about 250 trial participants, of whom 200 to 210 were given two doses of AZD1222 and 26 were given two doses of MenACWY control vaccine.

Its CDR3 holds 13 amino acids, cysteine through phenylalanine. Only the CDR3 part of the read is kept: 39 bases, read in frame from the first base. V sheds 4 bases and J sheds 0 bases, leaving 6 bases between their ends. Sequences SGHRS (CDR1) and YFSETQ (CDR2) are obtained from the germline V gene. As for this clone: It has no known antigen specificity. Base qualities are not recorded, but no much larger clone differs from it by a single base.

The time point tag for this specimen amounts to: baseline before first vaccination. Samples from vaccinated people were obtained from the UK trials COV001 and COV002, which included a single-blind randomized controlled phase 2/3 trial of AZD1222 (ChAdOx1 nCoV-19) in healthy adults. For TCRbeta chain sequencing, PBMC samples were collected from trial participants at day 0 and at day 28 after the second dose. Overall study outcomes, separate from this receptor: The 56-69-year group was small, and its depth increase did not reach significance, likely because of low power. After two AZD1222 doses, both the breadth and the depth of spike-specific TCRs were significantly higher than at day 0 and than in MenACWY recipients. Conclusions about previously exposed vaccinees are limited because only 5 or 6 AZD1222 recipients were SARS-CoV-2 seropositive at baseline. Nearly half of unique spike-specific TCRs reportedly recognized epitopes outside regions mutated in the B.1.351 and B.1.1.7 variants. The vaccine-associated CD4 TCRs covered the entire spike protein, and the dominant responses fell in regions 160-218 and 743-854. Most participants were white British and females outnumbered males, and the authors suggested that clonal diversity may have been underestimated. Because no samples from the day 14 peak response were available, repertoires could be characterized only after the peak T cell response.

The CDR3 regions of human TCRbeta chains were subjected to immunosequencing. As for the authors' bioinformatics: TCRs in the repertoires were matched against a reference library of SARS-CoV-2-specific TCRs that had been generated with the MIRA antigen-specificity platform. Breadth meant the fraction of unique TCRs that were SARS-CoV-2-associated, whereas depth meant the fraction of total T cells that were SARS-CoV-2-associated. Using the MIRA data, each spike-specific TCR was assigned both to the spike region to which the TCR was reactive and to a CD4 or CD8 class. Log10-transformed breadth and depth values were compared by one-way ANOVA with Sidak's multiple comparisons tests. TCRdb stores this immuneACCESS table with in-frame sequences only. Part of the clones is absent; in the studies checked, under half of the shortfall reflects unresolved V genes, and no reason is known for the rest. From that table come the V and J calls and clone size; the DNA was used to work out D and trimming. The sample table holds 200,000 or so clones, of which more than 80% were seen once. The ten largest account for roughly 6% of the sample.

The starting material was peripheral blood, obtained on day 0 of AZD1222 vaccination. This TCR came from an adult in good health. The sequence links TRBV5-1 to TRBJ2-3, with the D segment identity uncertain. The nucleotide sequence reads TGCGCCAGCAGCCTGTCTAGCACAGATACGCAGTATTTT. It translates to CASSLSSTDTQYF. With the rest looked up from the reference TRBV5-1 and TRBJ2-3 genes rather than sequenced, the full variable domain is KAGVTQTPRYLIKTRGQQVTLSCSPISGHRSVSWYQQTPGQGLQFLFEYFSETQRNKGNFPGRFSGRQFSNSRSEMNVSTLELGDSALYLCASSLSSTDTQYFGPGTRLTVL.